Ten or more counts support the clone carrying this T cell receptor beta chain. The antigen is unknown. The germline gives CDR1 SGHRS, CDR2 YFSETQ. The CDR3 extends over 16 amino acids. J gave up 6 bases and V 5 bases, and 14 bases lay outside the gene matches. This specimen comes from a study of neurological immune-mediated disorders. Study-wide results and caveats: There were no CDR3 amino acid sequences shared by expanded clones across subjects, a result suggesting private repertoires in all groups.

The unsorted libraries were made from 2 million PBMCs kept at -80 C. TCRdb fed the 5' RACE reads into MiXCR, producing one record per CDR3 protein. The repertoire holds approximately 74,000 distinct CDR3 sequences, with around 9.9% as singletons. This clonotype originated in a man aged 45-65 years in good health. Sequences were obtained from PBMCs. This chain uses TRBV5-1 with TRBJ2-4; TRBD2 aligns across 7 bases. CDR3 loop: CASRGSESGAINIQYF. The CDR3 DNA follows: TGCGCCAGCAGGGGAAGTGAAAGCGGGGCGATAAACATTCAGTACTTC.